Listed below are T cell receptor beta chains from one sample, sequenced in a study of cytomegalovirus exposure and HLA in healthy donors. Sequencing used immunoSEQ multiplex PCR; TCRdb keeps in-frame clones, though not all of them. The sample yields under 150,000 clones, approximately 75% seen once. The source material was PBMCs. The receptors were gathered from a male donor in good health and CMV-seronegative. Each CDR3 is given with its conserved first and last residue. A D gene is named only where the DNA matches it firmly. Only some rows state a clone size, as once, few, many or a class for expanded clones.

V gene	J gene	clone size	D gene	CDR3 DNA	CDR3 protein
TRBV27	TRBJ1-6	NA	NA	TGTGCCAGCAGTTTGGCGGGCCAACTCCACTTT	CASSLAGQLHF
TRBV4-3	TRBJ1-3	NA	TRBD1	TGCGCCAGCAGCCAAATAACAGGGGGCCTCTCTGGAAACACCATATATTTT	CASSQITGGLSGNTIYF
TRBV7-2	TRBJ1-2	NA	TRBD1	TGTGCCAGCAGCTCTTGGCAGGGGGTAGGAGGCTACACCTTC	CASSSWQGVGGYTF
TRBV6-1	TRBJ2-1	NA	TRBD1	TGTGCCAGCAGTGAAGTACCGGACAGGGCTTACAATGAGCAGTTCTTC	CASSEVPDRAYNEQFF
TRBV11-2	TRBJ1-6	NA	TRBD1	TGTGCCAGCAGCGAAAGGGGGCGCGGGAATTCACCCCTCCACTTT	CASSERGRGNSPLHF
TRBV6-5	TRBJ1-3	once	NA	TGTGCCAGCAGCCGAGGTATCTCTGGAAACACCATATATTTT	CASSRGISGNTIYF
TRBV4-3	TRBJ1-2	few	TRBD1	TGCGCCAGCAGCCTCGGACAGGGCAACTATGGCTACACCTTC	CASSLGQGNYGYTF
TRBV6-5	TRBJ1-2	NA	NA	TGTGCCAGCAATCAGGCGGCCAGGGGCAGGGGCTACACCTTC	CASNQAARGRGYTF
TRBV27	TRBJ2-7	NA	NA	TGTGCCAGCAGGCAGGGGGGCCACGAGCAGTACTTC	CASRQGGHEQYF
TRBV7-8	TRBJ2-7	NA	NA	TGTGCCAGCAGCTTATCTCAGGGTTACGAGCAGTACTTC	CASSLSQGYEQYF